The 9 T cell receptor beta chains given below trace back to one sample, sequenced in a study of cytomegalovirus exposure and HLA in healthy donors. Amplification used 60 Vbeta primers and 13 Jbeta primers. Clones were sequenced by immunoSEQ multiplex PCR, and TCRdb holds only the in-frame ones, with some missing. The sample is made up of under 200,000 clones, and the top ten hold almost 6.5% of it. The sequencing input was PBMCs. The source is a man aged 30-40 years in good health and CMV-seronegative.

As to this clone: Within the sample, other DNA sequences also encode this same CDR3. The chain couples TRBV7-9 to TRBJ1-2; 7 bases align to TRBD1. Germline V lookup: CDR1 SEHNR, CDR2 FQNEAQ (reference sequence). The CDR3 has 13 residues. Trimming at V came to 1 base and at J to 4 bases, leaving 0 bases not matched to a gene. The CDR3 nucleotides read TGTGCCAGCAGCTTAGGACAGGGCTATGGCTACACCTTC. This sequence encodes CASSLGQGYGYTF.

CDR3 coding DNA: TGTGCCAGCAGCTTAGTCGCGGGAGGCTCCGGGGAGCTGTTTTTT. This encodes CASSLVAGGSGELFF. The chain employs TRBV7-9 and TRBJ2-2; TRBD2 matches 8 bases. V gave up 1 base and J gave up 6 bases; unmatched junction bases: 4. This CDR3 contains 15 residues. Germline V lookup: CDR1 SEHNR, CDR2 FQNEAQ (reference sequence).

The gene calls are TRBV19 and TRBJ2-3; 10 bases match TRBD2. The CDR3 extends over 15 amino acids. Germline CDR1 reads LNHDA; CDR2 reads SQIVND (reference sequence). With 7 bases clipped from V and 0 bases from J, the junction kept 4 bases outside the gene matches. CDR3 in amino acids: CASMGLATSTDTQYF. The CDR3 region has the DNA TGTGCCAGTATGGGACTAGCGACAAGCACAGATACGCAGTATTTT.

The chain couples TRBV5-1 to TRBJ2-7; the D is unclear. Germline assignment: CDR1 SGHRS and CDR2 YFSETQ. Trimming took off 4 bases at V and 3 bases at J, with 11 bases between the two ends. The CDR3 extends over 13 amino acids. The CDR3 sequence: CASSQTPGYEQYF. Here the CDR3 DNA reads TGCGCCAGCAGCCAAACCCCGGGCTACGAGCAGTACTTC.

The chain is built from TRBV7-2 and TRBJ2-3; D ambiguous. With 6 bases removed from V and 5 bases from J, the gap between germline ends came to 9 bases. CDR3 size: 12 residues. The germline CDR1 and CDR2 sequences are SGHTA and FQGNSA. The CDR3 region is CASRLTEDTQYF. CDR3 coding DNA: TGTGCCAGCAGGTTAACAGAAGATACGCAGTATTTT.

The chain links TRBV11-2 to TRBJ2-1; TRBD2 aligns across 9 bases. In germline, CDR1 is SGHAT, CDR2 FQNNGV. Trimming removed 0 bases from V and 6 bases from J; junction bases left unmatched: 9. The CDR3 covers 17 residues. The CDR3 bases are TGTGCCAGCAGCTTAGAGCGGGGGGGGAAACTACTCAATGAGCAGTTCTTC. It encodes CASSLERGGKLLNEQFF.

This rearrangement joins TRBV18 to TRBJ2-7, with D hard to call. The CDR3 runs 15 residues. From germline, CDR1 is KGHSH and CDR2 LQKENI. V was clipped by 2 bases and J by 6 bases, with 17 bases between them. The CDR3 loop is CASSPAEILVGEQYF. The CDR3 DNA is TGTGCCAGCTCACCAGCGGAGATATTAGTAGGCGAGCAGTACTTC. The full variable domain, in which reference TRBV18 and TRBJ2-7 provide the parts outside the CDR3, is NAGVMQNPRHLVRRRGQEARLRCSPMKGHSHVYWYRQLPEEGLKFMVYLQKENIIDESGMPKERFSAEFPKEGPSILRIQQVVRGDSAAYFCASSPAEILVGEQYFGPGTRLTVT.

The rearrangement uses TRBV6-5 and TRBJ2-5; tentatively, D is TRBD2 (7 bases). The V and J ends lost 6 bases and 5 bases respectively, with 19 bases between them. Germline values: CDR1 MNHEY, CDR2 SVGAGI. This CDR3 has 15 amino acids. CDR3 DNA sequence: TGTGCCAGCAGCCTCCCCGGGGGGCTGGGGGAGACCCAGTACTTC. Translating gives CASSLPGGLGETQYF.

V usage is TRBV27 and J usage is TRBJ1-2; tentatively, D is TRBD1 (5 bases). Deletions cut 0 bases from V and 6 bases from J, with 11 bases between. This CDR3 spans 14 amino acids. CDR1 and CDR2 (germline): MNHEY, SMNVEV (reference sequence). Here the CDR3 DNA reads TGTGCCAGCAGTTTATCTGTTGGGGGGAATGGCTACACCTTC. It translates to CASSLSVGGNGYTF.